This T cell receptor (beta chain) was captured by sequencing in a study of blood T cells in healthy people across ages. Study findings and constraints: The percentage of naive T cells correlated strongly with TCR beta diversity.

About this clonotype itself: Its matching antigen is unknown. Mismatch with germline at one junction end may stem from a read error.

The authors ran a second PCR of about 6 to 11 cycles using a sample-barcoded 5' primer and a J-beta primer mix. Each CDR3 protein gets one entry after TCRdb re-called the 5' RACE reads with MiXCR. This repertoire shows roughly 1,500,000 distinct CDR3 sequences, roughly 45% found once; its top ten account for 7.9%. Whenever a sample was processed, at least 6.5 million PBMCs were isolated. The receptor's source is a woman younger than 35 in good health. Input material: blood.

The CDR3: CASSVGVGGITDTQYF. The CDR3 nucleotides are TGTGCCAGTAGCGTAGGGGTCGGCGGGATAACAGATACGCAGTATTTT. V gene TRBV9 combines with J gene TRBJ2-3, with D perhaps matching TRBD2 (6 bases). The CDR3 sequence is 16 residues long. Germline values: CDR1 SGDLS, CDR2 YYNGEE.